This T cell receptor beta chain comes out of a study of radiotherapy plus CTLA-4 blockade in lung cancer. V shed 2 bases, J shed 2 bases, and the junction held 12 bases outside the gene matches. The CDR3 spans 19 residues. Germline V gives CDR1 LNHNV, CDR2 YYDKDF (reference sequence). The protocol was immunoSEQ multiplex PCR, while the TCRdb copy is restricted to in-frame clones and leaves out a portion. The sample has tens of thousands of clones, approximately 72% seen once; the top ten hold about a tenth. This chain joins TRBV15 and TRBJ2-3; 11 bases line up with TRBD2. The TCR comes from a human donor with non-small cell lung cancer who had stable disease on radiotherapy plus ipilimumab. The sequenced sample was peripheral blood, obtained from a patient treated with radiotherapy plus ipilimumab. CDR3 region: CATSRNSPLAGGHTDTQYF. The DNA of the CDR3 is TGTGCCACCAGCAGAAACTCACCCTTAGCGGGGGGGCACACAGATACGCAGTATTTT.